Here is one T cell receptor beta chain with its context. The method was immunoSEQ multiplex PCR; TCRdb's version includes in-frame clones alone and lacks a portion of them. The data hold tens of thousands of clones, with around 95% observed a single time. These data belong to a study of technical replicates of blood from a handful of donors. CDR3 size: 14 residues. V lost 3 bases and J lost 6; bases outside the gene matches: 7. Germline V gene sequence: CDR1 MNHEY, CDR2 SMNVEV (reference sequence). The source of this sequence is a human donor in good health. Material for sequencing was T cells isolated from PBMCs. The chain has TRBV27 and TRBJ2-7; 8 positions match TRBD2. CDR3 amino acids: CASSFGGGYVEQYF. In nucleotides, the CDR3 is TGTGCCAGCAGTTTCGGGGGGGGGTACGTCGAGCAGTACTTC.